The clone carrying this T cell receptor beta chain was seen a few times. Its antigen is not identified. The data were taken from a study of response to subunit inactivated influenza vaccine. Study-wide results and caveats: Each seasonal influenza vaccination, the authors suggested, recruits few new T cells.

In TCRdb, the RT-PCR reads were re-called with MiXCR into one record per CDR3 protein. The sample lists about 500,000 distinct CDR3 sequences, 16% seen once, with around 3% in the top ten. The CDR3 has 15 amino acids. Trimming pared 5 bases from V and 10 bases from J, leaving 22 bases between. Germline lookup yields CDR1 KGHDR and CDR2 SFDVKD. The rearrangement links TRBV24-1 to TRBJ1-2; D is uncertain. This sample comprised CD4+ T cells sorted from PBMCs, obtained around 2 years after vaccination. The source is a man in his fifties or sixties who received an inactivated influenza vaccine. CDR3 in DNA: TGTGCCACCAGTGGTTGGGCAGGCGAGTGGAAACTCTACACCTTC. Its protein is CATSGWAGEWKLYTF.